These T cell receptor beta chains were read from a single sample in a study of T cell responses to AZD1222 COVID-19 vaccine. The data were produced by immunoSEQ multiplex PCR, yet TCRdb's version contains in-frame clones alone and is incomplete. The sample records 90,000 to 150,000 clones, just under 90% being singletons. The specimen comprised peripheral blood, sampled on day 0 of AZD1222 vaccination. The receptors come from an adult in good health. CDR3s include the opening cysteine and the closing phenylalanine or tryptophan. Fields, in order: clone size, V gene, J gene, D gene, CDR3 protein, CDR3 DNA. A D gene is named only where the DNA matches it firmly. Size is omitted from some rows. Given values are once, few, many or a class for expanded clones.

>-|TRBV19|TRBJ2-1|TRBD2
CASTRTRDNEQFF
TGTGCCAGTACCCGGACTAGGGACAATGAGCAGTTCTTC
>-|TRBV28|TRBJ2-2|TRBD1
CASRVSGQGNTGELFF
TGTGCCAGCAGGGTCTCGGGACAGGGTAACACCGGGGAGCTGTTTTTT
>-|TRBV7-6|TRBJ2-7|-
CASSLAIGGASHKAYEQYF
TGTGCCAGCAGCTTAGCGATAGGAGGCGCCAGCCACAAAGCCTACGAGCAGTACTTC
>-|TRBV25-1|TRBJ2-2|-
CASHQGSFTGELFF
TGTGCCAGCCATCAGGGGTCATTCACCGGGGAGCTGTTTTTT
>-|TRBV9|TRBJ2-7|-
CASSVAPASQNYEQYF
TGTGCCAGCAGCGTAGCCCCGGCGAGCCAGAACTACGAGCAGTACTTC
>-|TRBV5-1|TRBJ2-5|TRBD2
CASSLAGLAGGRETQYF
TGCGCCAGCAGCTTGGCCGGGCTAGCGGGAGGGCGGGAGACCCAGTACTTC
>-|TRBV6-6|TRBJ2-7|-
CASSPLRVGGSSYEQYF
TGTGCCAGCAGTCCCCTCCGTGTGGGTGGGAGCTCCTACGAGCAGTACTTC
>few|TRBV6-2/TRBV6-3|TRBJ1-5|-
CASSYSENQPQHF
TGTGCCAGCAGTTACTCGGAGAATCAGCCCCAGCATTTT
>-|TRBV12-3/TRBV12-4|TRBJ2-3|-
CASSLSTDTQYF
TGTGCCAGCAGTTTGAGCACAGATACGCAGTATTTT
>-|TRBV19|TRBJ2-1|TRBD2
CASSIVSGAYNEQFF
TGTGCCAGTAGTATTGTCAGCGGGGCCTACAATGAGCAGTTCTTC
>-|TRBV5-1|TRBJ2-5|-
CASSPGPQETQYF
TGCGCCAGCAGCCCAGGACCACAGGAGACCCAGTACTTC
>-|TRBV7-2|TRBJ2-7|-
CASSGRGKNEQYF
TGTGCCAGCAGCGGCCGGGGCAAAAACGAGCAGTACTTC
>-|TRBV2|TRBJ2-7|-
CASSEGGLGNYEQYF
TGTGCCAGCAGTGAAGGGGGGCTAGGGAACTACGAGCAGTACTTC
>once|TRBV29-1|TRBJ1-5|-
CSVAAGGNQPQHF
TGCAGCGTTGCGGCGGGAGGCAATCAGCCCCAGCATTTT
>once|TRBV29-1|TRBJ2-2|-
CSVTPGNTGELFF
TGCAGCGTGACCCCAGGGAACACCGGGGAGCTGTTTTTT
>-|TRBV19|TRBJ1-2|TRBD1
CASTQGRGQSYGYTF
TGTGCCAGTACCCAAGGGAGGGGACAGAGCTATGGCTACACCTTC
>-|TRBV19|TRBJ1-5|-
CASSTEPAGDQPQHF
TGTGCCAGTAGTACCGAACCCGCTGGGGACCAGCCCCAGCATTTT
>-|TRBV19|TRBJ2-2|-
CASTPRVFNTGELFF
TGTGCCAGTACCCCGAGGGTATTCAACACCGGGGAGCTGTTTTTT
>few|TRBV28|TRBJ1-4|-
CASSSGLGGKSQQLFF
TGTGCCAGCAGTTCGGGCCTGGGCGGCAAGTCCCAACAACTGTTTTTT
>-|TRBV28|TRBJ2-7|-
CASSLGSPYEQYF
TGTGCCAGCAGTTTAGGGTCTCCCTACGAGCAGTACTTC
>-|TRBV10-3|TRBJ2-7|-
CASGDSLNEQYF
TGTGCCAGCGGGGACAGCTTAAACGAGCAGTACTTC
>-|TRBV28|TRBJ2-3|-
CASQVGGQSRTDTQYF
TGTGCCAGCCAAGTGGGGGGGCAGTCACGCACAGATACGCAGTATTTT
>-|TRBV28|TRBJ2-3|TRBD2
CARTSGRGSTDTQYF
TGTGCCAGGACTAGCGGGAGGGGTAGCACAGATACGCAGTATTTT
>-|TRBV9|TRBJ1-1|-
CASSLGGITEAFF
TGTGCCAGCAGCCTAGGTGGGATCACTGAAGCTTTCTTT
>-|TRBV29-1|TRBJ2-7|TRBD2
CSVEWLAGDEQYF
TGCAGCGTTGAATGGCTAGCGGGAGACGAGCAGTACTTC
>-|TRBV15|TRBJ1-5|-
CATSRGLRQGLGGQPQHF
TGTGCCACCAGCAGAGGGCTGCGGCAGGGGCTTGGGGGTCAGCCCCAGCATTTT
>-|TRBV9|TRBJ2-1|TRBD2
CASSTPGLAGLSSYNEQFF
TGTGCCAGCAGCACTCCGGGACTAGCGGGGTTGAGCTCCTACAATGAGCAGTTCTTC
>-|TRBV19|TRBJ2-3|-
CASSIGLMGDTQYF
TGTGCCAGTAGTATCGGGCTTATGGGAGATACGCAGTATTTT
>-|TRBV4-1|TRBJ1-1|TRBD1
CASSRLTGDNTEAFF
TGCGCCAGCAGCCGTCTGACAGGGGATAACACTGAAGCTTTCTTT
>-|TRBV11-1|TRBJ1-4|-
CASSPGTKFNEKLFF
TGTGCCAGCAGCCCCGGGACAAAGTTCAATGAAAAACTGTTTTTT
>once|TRBV7-6|TRBJ2-7|-
CASSLGGASSSYEQYF
TGTGCCAGCAGCTTAGGTGGGGCGTCGAGCTCCTACGAGCAGTACTTC
>-|TRBV28|TRBJ1-4|-
CASSLGGPNEKLFF
TGTGCCAGCAGTTTGGGCGGCCCGAATGAAAAACTGTTTTTT
>-|TRBV9|TRBJ2-1|-
CASSVAGSVGDEQFF
TGTGCCAGCAGCGTAGCGGGCTCGGTGGGCGATGAGCAGTTCTTC
>-|TRBV21-1|TRBJ2-4|-
CASSKVQKNIQYF
TGTGCCAGCAGCAAAGTACAAAAAAACATTCAGTACTTC
>-|TRBV20-1|TRBJ2-2|-
CSATGSGELFF
TGCAGTGCCACAGGGAGTGGGGAGCTGTTTTTT
>-|TRBV7-9|TRBJ2-7|-
CASSFAMTDEQYF
TGTGCCAGCAGCTTCGCTATGACGGACGAGCAGTACTTC
>-|TRBV4-1|TRBJ2-6|-
CASSQAREAGANVLTF
TGCGCCAGCAGCCAAGCCCGGGAAGCTGGGGCCAACGTCCTGACTTTC
>-|TRBV10-3|TRBJ2-7|-
CAISPTSRGALIHEQYF
TGTGCCATCAGCCCAACTTCCCGGGGGGCGCTCATCCACGAGCAGTACTTC
>-|TRBV7-9|TRBJ1-3|-
CASSLLGSGNTIYF
TGTGCCAGCAGCCTCTTGGGATCTGGAAACACCATATATTTT
>-|TRBV5-4|TRBJ2-7|-
CASSSQGQMEYF
TGTGCCAGCAGCTCACAGGGTCAAATGGAGTACTTC
>-|TRBV3-1/TRBV3-2|TRBJ2-1|TRBD2
CASSPPPGTSGTAYNEQFF
TGTGCCAGCAGTCCACCTCCCGGGACTAGCGGGACCGCCTACAATGAGCAGTTCTTC
>-|TRBV18|TRBJ2-6|-
CASSPAFRGGYFGANVLTF
TGTGCCAGCTCACCAGCTTTCCGTGGGGGGTACTTTGGGGCCAACGTCCTGACTTTC
>-|TRBV19|TRBJ2-3|TRBD1
CASKSGQHTDTQYF
TGTGCCAGTAAATCGGGACAGCACACAGATACGCAGTATTTT
>-|TRBV3-1/TRBV3-2|TRBJ2-7|-
CASSQVSGTEQYF
TGTGCCAGCAGCCAAGTCTCCGGGACCGAGCAGTACTTC
>-|TRBV29-1|TRBJ2-3|-
CSVTEGTDTQYF
TGCAGCGTCACAGAGGGTACAGATACGCAGTATTTT
>-|TRBV18|TRBJ2-1|TRBD2
CASSQNLAGGINEQFF
TGTGCCAGCTCACAAAACCTAGCGGGAGGTATCAATGAGCAGTTCTTC
>-|TRBV3-1/TRBV3-2|TRBJ1-5|-
CASSRSGASNQPQHF
TGTGCCAGCAGCCGGTCGGGGGCGAGCAATCAGCCCCAGCATTTT
>many|TRBV11-2|TRBJ2-1|TRBD2
CASRHPGLAAYNEQFF
TGTGCCAGCAGACACCCGGGACTAGCGGCCTACAATGAGCAGTTCTTC
>-|TRBV7-2|TRBJ2-7|-
CASSFLVGSFEQYF
TGTGCCAGCAGCTTTCTGGTCGGGTCGTTCGAGCAGTACTTC
>-|TRBV2|TRBJ1-5|-
CASSDRAEQPQHF
TGTGCCAGCAGTGACAGGGCTGAACAGCCCCAGCATTTT
>-|TRBV29-1|TRBJ1-2|-
CSVGGVDGYTF
TGCAGCGTTGGGGGGGTGGATGGCTACACCTTC
>-|TRBV9|TRBJ2-6|TRBD1
CASSIPKGAAGANVLTF
TGTGCCAGCAGCATCCCAAAGGGGGCAGCCGGGGCCAACGTCCTGACTTTC
>-|TRBV5-1|TRBJ1-1|TRBD1
CASRPGQGASVNTEAFF
TGCGCCAGCAGGCCGGGACAGGGGGCGAGTGTGAACACTGAAGCTTTCTTT
>-|TRBV7-7|TRBJ2-1|-
CASSLGGVSNEQFF
TGTGCTAGCAGCTTAGGAGGGGTGTCCAATGAGCAGTTCTTC
>-|TRBV7-8|TRBJ2-2|-
CASSSFDTGELFF
TGTGCCAGCAGCTCCTTTGACACCGGGGAGCTGTTTTTT
>-|TRBV28|TRBJ2-7|TRBD1
CASRGGPYEQYF
TGTGCCAGCAGAGGGGGCCCCTACGAGCAGTACTTC
>-|TRBV28|TRBJ1-5|TRBD1
CASSLYGQGVGSNQPQHF
TGTGCCAGCAGTTTATACGGACAGGGGGTTGGTAGCAATCAGCCCCAGCATTTT
>-|TRBV30|TRBJ1-4|-
CAWSPRAGTNEKLFF
TGTGCCTGGAGCCCTAGGGCAGGAACTAATGAAAAACTGTTTTTT